A selection of T cell receptor beta chains follows, all from one sample in a study of cytomegalovirus exposure and HLA in healthy donors. Assay used: immunoSEQ multiplex PCR; TCRdb lists only in-frame clones, some missing. The repertoire holds fewer than 120,000 clones, with just over 75% as singletons. The sequenced material came from PBMCs. These receptors all stem from a man aged 25 to 40 in good health and CMV-seropositive. Each CDR3 is given with its conserved first and last residue. The D gene is left open where the match is weak. A clone size is listed for some rows: how often the clone was seen (once, few, many), or a class if it is expanded.

j_call d_call v_call clone_size cdr3_nt cdr3_aa
TRBJ1-6 TRBD1 TRBV6-6 - TGTGCCAGCAGTCTCGACAGGGGGGGGTCACCCCTCCACTTT CASSLDRGGSPLHF
TRBJ2-3 TRBD2 TRBV5-1 - TGCGCCAGCAGCGGGACTAGCGGGGGAGGGGATACGCAGTATTTT CASSGTSGGGDTQYF
TRBJ2-7 - TRBV10-1 - TGCGCCAGCAGTGCCTCCACAGAGCCCTACGAGCAGTACTTC CASSASTEPYEQYF
TRBJ1-1 TRBD1 TRBV7-6 - TGTGCCAGCAGCGGTAGACAGGGGGCTACTGAAGCTTTCTTT CASSGRQGATEAFF
TRBJ1-1 - TRBV2 - TGTGCCAGCAGTGAAGCGCCCCAGGGCGCCACTGAAGCTTTCTTT CASSEAPQGATEAFF
TRBJ1-2 TRBD1 TRBV15 - TGTGCCACCAGTCCGGGACAGGGAACCTATGGCTACACCTTC CATSPGQGTYGYTF
TRBJ2-2 TRBD2 TRBV29-1 - TGCAGCGCCAGGGGGACTAGCGGGGGTAGGGATATGGAGCTGTTTTTT CSARGTSGGRDMELFF
TRBJ2-7 - TRBV27 - TGTGCCAGCAGCTCCACAGGGCCCTACGAGCAGTACTTC CASSSTGPYEQYF
TRBJ2-3 TRBD2 TRBV11-2 - TGTGCCAGCAGCTTGCAGACTAGCGGGCGCACAGATACGCAGTATTTT CASSLQTSGRTDTQYF
TRBJ2-7 TRBD2 TRBV27 - TGTGCCAGCAGTCCCTTCGTGGCGGGGGGCGGGTACGAGCAGTACTTC CASSPFVAGGGYEQYF
TRBJ1-4 - TRBV19 once TGTGCCAGTACAACAAGGGGGTCGGGTGAAAAACTGTTTTTT CASTTRGSGEKLFF
TRBJ1-1 - TRBV30 - TGTGCCTGGAGTGCCCACGGGAGTCTTGGCACTGAAGCTTTCTTT CAWSAHGSLGTEAFF
TRBJ2-5 - TRBV19 - TGTGCCAGTAGCCCGACAGGACAACCAGAGACCCAGTACTTC CASSPTGQPETQYF
TRBJ2-7 TRBD2 TRBV4-3 - TGCGCCAGCAGCCGATCACTAGCGGGGGGCAGCGAGCAGTACTTC CASSRSLAGGSEQYF
TRBJ2-3 TRBD1 TRBV7-2 - TGTGCCAGTCGGACAGGGGGGAGAGCAGATACGCAGTATTTT CASRTGGRADTQYF
TRBJ1-4 - TRBV21-1 - TGTGCCAGCACCTGGGACAGCGGGCTACGAAAACTGTTTTTT CASTWDSGLRKLFF
TRBJ1-4 - TRBV4-3 few TGCGCCAGCAGCCAAGAGGCTGAAAAACTGTTTTTT CASSQEAEKLFF
TRBJ2-3 TRBD2 TRBV19 few TGTGCCAGTAGTATAAAGGGGCGGGGGAGCACAGATACGCAGTATTTT CASSIKGRGSTDTQYF
TRBJ2-7 - TRBV6-5 - TGTGCCAGCAGTTACTCGACCCCTTCTCGGGGCTACGAGCAGTACTTC CASSYSTPSRGYEQYF
TRBJ1-6 - TRBV5-4 - TGTGCCAGCAGCCCGTATAATTCACCCCTCCACTTT CASSPYNSPLHF
TRBJ2-7 TRBD1 TRBV28 - TGTGCCAGCAGCCCCCCTGACAGGGGATACGAGCAGTACTTC CASSPPDRGYEQYF
TRBJ2-3 TRBD2 TRBV11-3 - TGTGCCAGCAGCTTAGAAGGAGGACTAGGGGCTGGGGACACGCAGTATTTT CASSLEGGLGAGDTQYF